This TCR beta chain was found in a study of blood T cell repertoires in COVID-19. Study overall: The cDNA or gDNA used as material had been derived from T cells, B-cell-depleted T cells, or PBMCs.

This CDR3 has 15 amino acids. The germline V and J ends were trimmed by 5 bases and 5 bases, with 19 bases remaining between them. CDR1 is SGHNT and CDR2 is YENEEA in the germline V gene. Data came from immunoSEQ multiplex PCR; TCRdb stores just in-frame clones and leaves some out. The sample has 77,000 or so clones, around 80% seen once; the top ten hold around 30%. The source is a woman of 80 years or more with active or convalescent COVID-19. V is TRBV11-3 and J is TRBJ2-7; D perhaps matches TRBD1 (6 bases). Sequencing was done on a sample of peripheral blood. CDR3: CASSPGTGRWNEQYF. In nucleotides, the CDR3 is TGTGCCAGCAGCCCGGGAACAGGGAGATGGAACGAGCAGTACTTC.